This TCR beta chain was identified in a study of blood T cell repertoires in COVID-19. Looking at the study overall: The United States, Italy and Spain provided the acute and convalescent COVID-19 samples. T cells, B-cell-depleted T cells, or PBMCs supplied cDNA or gDNA.

Per the original methods: Estimates of nucleated cell counts were drawn from the amplification of reference gene primers. The table came from immunoSEQ multiplex PCR; TCRdb's copy has only in-frame clones and leaves some out. That table gives V, J and clone size, and the DNA gave D and trimming. The sample has some 120,000 clones; over 75% are singletons. V dropped 6 bases and J dropped 0 bases, with 12 bases sitting between them. The germline gives CDR1 SGHRS, CDR2 YFSETQ. This CDR3 spans 14 amino acids. Sequencing used peripheral blood. The rearrangement joins TRBV5-1 to TRBJ1-1, with D possibly TRBD1 on 5 matching bases. This TCR was recovered from a woman older than 75 with acute or convalescent COVID-19. CDR3 DNA sequence: TGCGCCAGCAAAGAAGGGGCTATGAACACTGAAGCTTTCTTT. Protein: CASKEGAMNTEAFF.